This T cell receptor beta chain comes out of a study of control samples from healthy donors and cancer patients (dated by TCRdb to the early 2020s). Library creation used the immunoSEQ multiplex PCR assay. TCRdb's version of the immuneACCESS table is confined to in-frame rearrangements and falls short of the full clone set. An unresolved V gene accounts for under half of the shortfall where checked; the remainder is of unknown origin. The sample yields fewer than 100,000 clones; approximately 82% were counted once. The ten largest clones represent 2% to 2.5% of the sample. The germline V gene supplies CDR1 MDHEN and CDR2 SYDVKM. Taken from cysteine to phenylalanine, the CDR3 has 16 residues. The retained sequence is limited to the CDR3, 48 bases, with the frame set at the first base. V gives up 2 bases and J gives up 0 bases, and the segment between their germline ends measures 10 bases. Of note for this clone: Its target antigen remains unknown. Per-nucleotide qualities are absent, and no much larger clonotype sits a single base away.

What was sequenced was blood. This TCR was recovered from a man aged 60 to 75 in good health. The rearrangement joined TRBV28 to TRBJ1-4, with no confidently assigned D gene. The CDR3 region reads CASSLVGITTNEKLFF. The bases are TGTGCCAGCAGTTTAGTTGGGATTACAACTAATGAAAAACTGTTTTTT.